This T cell receptor beta chain came from a study of lymphopenia after photon versus proton radiotherapy. Study outcomes and limitations: Photon-treated patients lost naive T cells and TCR diversity; proton-treated stayed stable. Oligoclonal CD8+ Temra expansion after nadir drove photon patients' diversity drop.

On this clone itself: The antigen is unknown.

Germline CDR1 SGHAT, CDR2 FQNNGV. V was pared by 5 bases and J by 0 bases, with 13 bases between. This CDR3 has 16 residues. Clones were read by immunoSEQ multiplex PCR, and TCRdb kept only the in-frame ones, dropping some. The data show 150,000 or so clones, 75% to 90% seen once. The source of this sequence is a man aged 50 or older with gastric cancer. Source: peripheral blood, taken from a patient treated with photon-based radiotherapy. The chain recombines TRBV11-2 with TRBJ2-2; TRBD1 might be the D (5 bases). DNA for the CDR3: TGTGCCAGCAGCCCCCAGGGCAGGACGAACACCGGGGAGCTGTTTTTT. Encoded protein: CASSPQGRTNTGELFF.